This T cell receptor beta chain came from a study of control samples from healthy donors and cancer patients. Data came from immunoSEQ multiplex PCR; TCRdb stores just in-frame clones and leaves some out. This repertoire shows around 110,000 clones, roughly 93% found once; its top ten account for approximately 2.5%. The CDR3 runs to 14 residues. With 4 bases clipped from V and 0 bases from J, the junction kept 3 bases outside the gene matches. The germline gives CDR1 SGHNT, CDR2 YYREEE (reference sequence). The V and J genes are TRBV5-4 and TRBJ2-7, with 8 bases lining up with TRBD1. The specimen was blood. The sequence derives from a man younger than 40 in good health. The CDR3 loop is CASSRTGSSYEQYF. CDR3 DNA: TGTGCCAGCAGCCGGACAGGGAGCTCCTACGAGCAGTACTTC.